These T cell receptor beta chains were read from a single sample in a study of blood T cells in healthy people across ages. TCRdb redid the calling of the 5' RACE reads with MiXCR, one entry per CDR3 protein. The table records about 730,000 distinct CDR3 sequences, about 42% of them present only once. Sequencing used blood. These receptor sequences come from a woman between 55 and 75 years old in good health. Each CDR3 is given with its conserved first and last residue. Fields, in order: CDR3 length, D gene, J gene, clone size, V gene, CDR3 DNA, CDR3 protein. A D gene is named only where the DNA matches it firmly. The size field is filled for only some rows; it gives once, few, many or a size class.

>15|TRBD2|TRBJ2-3|once|TRBV7-3
TGTGCCAGCAGCTTAAACGCAGCGGGAGTAGATACGCAGTATTTT
CASSLNAAGVDTQYF
>16|-|TRBJ2-7|few|TRBV28
TGTGCCAGCAGGCCCCGAGTTGCGGGGAGGATCCACGAGCAGTACTTC
CASRPRVAGRIHEQYF
>13|-|TRBJ2-5|-|TRBV20-1
TGCAGTGGGAGTGCGGGGTCTGGAGAGACCCAGTACTTC
CSGSAGSGETQYF
>16|-|TRBJ2-3|few|TRBV7-2
TGTGCCAGCAGCTCGAACCCTAGGGGCATCACAGATACGCAGTATTTT
CASSSNPRGITDTQYF
>14|TRBD1|TRBJ2-5|-|TRBV10-1
TGCGCCAGCAGTTCTACAGGGGTGGGGGAGACCCAGTACTTC
CASSSTGVGETQYF
>18|TRBD1|TRBJ2-6|-|TRBV7-6
TGTGCCAGCAGCTTATCCGGGACAGGGGACTCTGGGGCCAACGTCCTGACTTTC
CASSLSGTGDSGANVLTF
>15|-|TRBJ2-3|-|TRBV15
TGTGCCACCAGCAGAGAGGAGGGGGGCACAGATACGCAGTATTTT
CATSREEGGTDTQYF
>14|TRBD1|TRBJ1-2|many|TRBV12-3/TRBV12-4
TGTGCCAGCAGTTTGGACAGGGGGCTTAATGGCTACACCTTC
CASSLDRGLNGYTF
>11|-|TRBJ2-7|few|TRBV20-1
TGCAGTGCTAGAGATGGCCATGAGCAGTACTTC
CSARDGHEQYF
>14|TRBD1|TRBJ2-7|-|TRBV20-1
TGCAGTGCTAGGGCCTGGACAGGGACCTCCGAGCAGTACTTC
CSARAWTGTSEQYF
>16|-|TRBJ2-3|-|TRBV4-1
TGCGCCAGCAGCCAAGGAAGTGGGGGGGCGGGAGATACGCAGTATTTT
CASSQGSGGAGDTQYF
>11|-|TRBJ1-6|-|TRBV12-3/TRBV12-4
TGTGCCAGCAGTTTGGACTCACCCCTCCACTTT
CASSLDSPLHF
>13|-|TRBJ1-2|few|TRBV20-1
TGCAGTGCTACAAGGGGGGTGGGGTATGGCTACACCTTC
CSATRGVGYGYTF
>16|TRBD2|TRBJ2-1|-|TRBV10-2
TGCGCCAGCTGGGGGGAACCGGGACTTAGCGGGAGTGAGCAGTTCTTC
CASWGEPGLSGSEQFF
>15|-|TRBJ2-7|few|TRBV18
TGTGCCAGCTCACCAGCCACAGGACTTCCCTACGAGCAGTACTTC
CASSPATGLPYEQYF
>16|-|TRBJ2-7|-|TRBV20-1
TGCAGTGCTAGAGACGAGGCGGAAGGAAACTCCTACGAGCAGTACTTC
CSARDEAEGNSYEQYF
>15|-|TRBJ2-7|few|TRBV13
TGTGCCAGCAGCCCCCAGGGGGGGGCAGCCTACGAGCAGTACTTC
CASSPQGGAAYEQYF
>14|-|TRBJ2-5|many|TRBV10-3
TGTGCCATCAGTGATTTAACTTTGGGGGAGACCCAGTACTTC
CAISDLTLGETQYF
>15|-|TRBJ1-1|-|TRBV7-9
TGTGCCAGCAGGCTTACTGGGGGTTTCGGCACTGAAGCTTTCTTT
CASRLTGGFGTEAFF
>21|-|TRBJ1-2|-|TRBV21-1
TGTGCCAGCAGCAAATTAACACGAAACCGGGGACGACGAGGGGAAAACTATGGCTACACCTTC
CASSKLTRNRGRRGENYGYTF
>12|-|TRBJ2-1|-|TRBV3-1
TGTGCCAGCAGCCTAGACGGGGATGAGCAGTTCTTC
CASSLDGDEQFF
>14|-|TRBJ2-7|once|TRBV7-7
TGTGCTAGCAGCATCCGGGACAACTACAATGAGCAGTACTTC
CASSIRDNYNEQYF
>16|TRBD1|TRBJ1-4|-|TRBV19
TGTGCCACCACTCGGACAGGGGAATACACTAATGAAAAACTGTTTTTT
CATTRTGEYTNEKLFF
>14|-|TRBJ2-1|once|TRBV5-1
TGCGCCAGCAGCTTGGGAGTGGGCTACAATGAGCAGTTCTTC
CASSLGVGYNEQFF